Reported below is one T cell receptor (beta chain). Its antigen remains unknown. The PCR was carried out with 60 Vbeta primers and 13 Jbeta primers. Some clones are missing from TCRdb's copy, which holds only in-frame ones; the method was immunoSEQ multiplex PCR. Its clone listing holds approximately 190,000 clones. The data belong to a study of cytomegalovirus exposure and HLA in healthy donors. Study findings and constraints: The classifier, whose performance was assessed in both the original and validation cohorts, reportedly diagnosed cytomegalovirus status with high specificity and sensitivity. V- and J-gene trimming in TCR beta was tied to a missense DCLRE1C variant by an analysis performed later.

Trimming stripped 5 bases from V and 2 bases from J, with 8 bases between. This CDR3 comprises 13 residues. The germline V gene has CDR1 MNHEY and CDR2 SVGAGI. Healthy people donating bone marrow made up the donors. The TCR comes from a boy aged 5 to 17 in good health and CMV-seronegative. Sequenced input: PBMCs. V and J are TRBV6-5 and TRBJ2-3; D uncertain. CDR3 loop: CASSQIDTDTQYF. DNA for the CDR3: TGTGCCAGCAGTCAGATCGACACAGATACGCAGTATTTT.